Shown below are 23 T cell receptor beta chains from a single sample sequenced in a study of regulatory T cells in long-lasting Graves disease. Arm-PCR of CDR3 regions and iRepertoire HTBI primers were used to build TCR beta libraries. TCRdb used MiXCR to reprocess the multiplex PCR reads, holding one entry per CDR3 protein. Among 550,000 to 650,000 distinct CDR3 sequences listed, approximately 16% were seen once. Sample time point: newly diagnosed GD, antithyroid drugs for less than 3 months. TCR sequences were obtained from RNA taken from PBMCs. These data also formed part of another study, on T cells in Graves' hyperthyroidism and ophthalmopathy.

Source: peripheral blood mononuclear cells (PBMCs), taken at new diagnosis, from a patient treated with antithyroid drugs. The receptors come from a man younger than 35 with Graves disease.

In its sample, this clonotype was seen a few times. This sequence joins TRBV5-1 and TRBJ1-6; no reliable D call. Trimming took off 4 bases at V and 7 bases at J, with 15 bases between the two ends. Germline-derived CDR1 and CDR2 are SGHRS and YFSETQ. The CDR3 covers 15 residues. The CDR3 loop reads CASSLQRTENSPLHF. In nucleotides, the CDR3 is TGCGCCAGCAGCCTGCAACGTACTGAGAATTCACCCCTCCACTTT.

This clonotype was detected many times. The chain carries TRBV2 and TRBJ2-7; TRBD1 matches 9 bases. The CDR3 has 13 amino acids. Trimming cost V 7 bases and J 5 bases; bases outside gene matches: 6. Germline CDR1 is SNHLY and CDR2 is FYNNEI. In DNA form, the CDR3 reads TGTGCCAGCAACAAACAGGGGGCGCACGAGCAGTACTTC. Translation gives CASNKQGAHEQYF.

This clonotype was detected a few times. The chain couples TRBV13 to TRBJ2-1, with TRBD2 matching 8 bases. The CDR3 has 17 amino acids. The germline CDR1 and CDR2 sequences are PRHDT and FYEKMQ (reference sequence). With 2 bases clipped from V and 5 bases from J, the junction kept 11 bases outside the gene matches. CDR3 sequence: CASSLRVDKRGNNEQFF. The DNA for the CDR3 is TGTGCCAGCAGCTTACGGGTAGATAAGCGGGGGAACAATGAGCAGTTCTTC. The full variable domain, with the rest looked up from reference TRBV13 and TRBJ2-1, is AAGVIQSPRHLIKEKRETATLKCYPIPRHDTVYWYQQGPGQDPQFLISFYEKMQSDKGSIPDRFSAQQFSDYHSELNMSSLELGDSALYFCASSLRVDKRGNNEQFFGPGTRLTVL.

This clonotype was picked up a small number of times. The chain is built from TRBV20-1 and TRBJ2-3; 11 bases line up with TRBD2. The germline CDR1 and CDR2 sequences are DFQATT and SNEGSKA (reference sequence). The ends lost 2 bases at V and 2 bases at J; junction bases unmatched: 9. The CDR3 extends over 17 amino acids. The CDR3: CSARSGTSGPHTDTQYF. CDR3 in DNA: TGCAGTGCTAGATCCGGGACTAGCGGTCCACACACAGATACGCAGTATTTT.

This clonotype occurred many times. This rearrangement joins TRBV5-1 to TRBJ2-1; D assignment may be TRBD1 or TRBD2 (5 bases each). This CDR3 region has 15 residues. The V gene lost 0 bases and the J gene lost 7 bases, with 14 bases spanning the gap. CDR1 is SGHRS, CDR2 YFSETQ, per germline. The CDR3 loop is CASSLDPGPGNEQFF. As DNA, the CDR3 is TGCGCCAGCAGCTTGGATCCGGGACCGGGGAATGAGCAGTTCTTC.

This clonotype occurred a few times. This chain connects TRBV18 to TRBJ2-1, with D maybe TRBD2 (6 bases). V lost 1 base to trimming and J lost 3 bases, with 13 bases between them. Germline loops: CDR1 KGHSH, CDR2 LQKENI. This CDR3 spans 16 amino acids. CDR3 protein: CASSPLGGMHYNEQFF. Here the CDR3 DNA reads TGTGCCAGCTCACCACTCGGCGGGATGCACTACAATGAGCAGTTCTTC. The complete variable domain, with remaining parts taken from reference TRBV18 and TRBJ2-1, reads NAGVMQNPRHLVRRRGQEARLRCSPMKGHSHVYWYRQLPEEGLKFMVYLQKENIIDESGMPKERFSAEFPKEGPSILRIQQVVRGDSAAYFCASSPLGGMHYNEQFFGPGTRLTVL.

As for this clonotype: A clone one base away is much larger, so this may be a read error. The rearrangement joins TRBV11-2 to TRBJ2-7; 7 bases line up with TRBD2. The CDR3 length is 15 residues. Per germline, CDR1 SGHAT and CDR2 FQNNGV. The CDR3 protein is CARSLAVTSWPEQYF. CDR3 coding DNA: TGTGCCCGCAGCTTAGCGGTGACTAGCTGGCCCGAGCAGTACTTC.

This sequence joins TRBV20-1 and TRBJ2-7; TRBD1 might be the D (6 bases). The CDR3 consists of 13 residues. The V gene lost 6 bases and the J gene lost 2 bases, with 14 bases spanning the gap. Germline V gene data show CDR1 as DFQATT and CDR2 as SNEGSKA (reference sequence). The CDR3 DNA reads TGCAGTGCCCCGGCGGACAGCCCCTACGAGCAGTACTTC. Translation: CSAPADSPYEQYF.

The V and J genes are TRBV15 and TRBJ2-1, with D possibly matching TRBD1 (6 bases). The germline V gene has CDR1 LNHNV and CDR2 YYDKDF (reference sequence). The germline V and J ends were trimmed by 3 bases and 4 bases, with 16 bases remaining between them. The CDR3 contains 16 residues. The CDR3 region is CATSRDSVETYNEQFF. CDR3 bases: TGTGCCACCAGCAGGGACAGCGTGGAGACGTACAATGAGCAGTTCTTC.

At least ten counts were recorded for this clonotype. This chain links TRBV10-3 with TRBJ2-7; 12 bases line up with TRBD1. This CDR3 spans 15 amino acids. The germline gives CDR1 ENHRY, CDR2 SYGVKD. The V gene end was trimmed by 6 bases and the J gene end by 6 bases; junction bases not matched to a gene: 9. The CDR3 region has the DNA TGTGCCATCAGGGCGGGACAGGGGGCTGATTCCGAGCAGTACTTC. It codes for CAIRAGQGADSEQYF.

The V gene is TRBV28, the J gene TRBJ2-2; D might be TRBD1 (7 bases). Germline lookup yields CDR1 MDHEN and CDR2 SYDVKM. The CDR3 consists of 18 residues. V gave up 1 base and J gave up 1 base, with 16 bases separating them. In DNA form, the CDR3 reads TGTGCCAGCAGTTTATTGGTTGGCGGGACAGAGAACACCGGGGAGCTGTTTTTT. It specifies CASSLLVGGTENTGELFF.

The rearrangement links TRBV30 to TRBJ2-3, with 8 bases fitting TRBD2. V lost 2 bases, J lost 4 bases, and 8 bases stayed unmatched. The CDR3 runs 15 residues. Germline lookup yields CDR1 GTSNPN and CDR2 SVGIG (reference sequence). Written as DNA, the CDR3 is TGTGCCTGGAGTTGTTTCGCTAGCGGGCCAGATACGCAGTATTTT. Protein sequence: CAWSCFASGPDTQYF.

This sequence joins TRBV18 and TRBJ1-4; D gene unclear. The germline V gene encodes CDR1 KGHSH and CDR2 LQKENI. Trimming shortened V by 3 bases and J by 0 bases, and 14 bases separated the two germline ends. CDR3 size: 17 residues. The CDR3 here is CASSPTPREATNEKLFF. The CDR3, as DNA: TGTGCCAGCTCACCGACTCCGAGGGAGGCAACTAATGAAAAACTGTTTTTT.

This clonotype has a count of ten or more. The chain is built from TRBV27 and TRBJ1-1; D unresolved. The CDR3 spans 15 residues. Germline CDR1 and CDR2: MNHEY and SMNVEV (reference sequence). V lost 5 bases, J lost 0 bases, and 13 bases lay in between. CDR3 loop: CASSDREGLNTEAFF. CDR3 DNA sequence: TGTGCCAGCAGTGATCGGGAGGGCTTGAACACTGAAGCTTTCTTT.

This clonotype was found many times. This chain joins TRBV20-1 and TRBJ2-3; the D is unclear. V lost 7 bases and J 1 base, leaving 12 bases between the germline ends. Germline lookup yields CDR1 DFQATT and CDR2 SNEGSKA (reference sequence). This CDR3 region has 13 residues. The CDR3 loop is CSVSVQGTDTQYF. The CDR3, as DNA: TGCAGTGTCTCGGTTCAGGGCACAGATACGCAGTATTTT.

For the CDR3, the DNA is TGTGCCAGCAGTTACCGTAGGGGACCCCGCACAGATACGCAGTATTTT. Translated: CASSYRRGPRTDTQYF. J is TRBJ2-3 and V is TRBV6-5; D is possibly TRBD1 or TRBD2 (5 bases each). Germline V gene data show CDR1 as MNHEY and CDR2 as SVGAGI. The CDR3 has 16 amino acids. Trimming removed 2 bases at V and 1 base at J, with 13 bases between.

In its sample, this clonotype was seen many times. The chain carries TRBV6-5 and TRBJ1-1, with TRBD1 as a possible D gene (6 bases). Germline loops: CDR1 MNHEY, CDR2 SVGAGI. The CDR3 runs 14 residues. The V end was cut by 1 base, the J end by 1 base, with 7 bases between. CDR3 protein: CASSYWGQNTEAFF. Written as DNA, the CDR3 is TGTGCCAGCAGTTACTGGGGACAGAACACTGAAGCTTTCTTT.

This clonotype has only a few counts. The chain couples TRBV7-3 to TRBJ2-3; D might be TRBD2 (6 bases). The germline V and J ends were trimmed by 3 bases and 9 bases, with 13 bases remaining between them. The CDR3 totals 13 residues. CDR1 and CDR2 (germline): SGHTA, FQGTGA. DNA for the CDR3: TGTGCCAGCAGCTTGGGAGCTGGGAGGACGCAGTATTTT. This encodes CASSLGAGRTQYF.

This clonotype was detected ten times or more. This chain joins TRBV28 and TRBJ1-2; D call uncertain. This CDR3 spans 15 amino acids. Germline lookup yields CDR1 MDHEN and CDR2 SYDVKM. Trimming removed 5 bases at V and 7 bases at J, with 20 bases between. CDR3 residues: CASSPGEVVVRGYTF. DNA of the CDR3: TGTGCCAGCAGTCCCGGAGAGGTCGTAGTGCGTGGCTACACCTTC.

The genes are TRBV5-1 and TRBJ1-1; D ambiguous. Trimming left V 3 bases short and J 0 bases short, with 15 bases between. In germline, CDR1 is SGHRS, CDR2 YFSETQ. The CDR3 covers 16 residues. The CDR3 reads CASSSMVGGMNTEAFF. For the CDR3, the DNA is TGCGCCAGCAGCTCGATGGTGGGCGGCATGAACACTGAAGCTTTCTTT.

This clonotype was recorded a few times. This rearrangement joins TRBV12-3 or TRBV12-4 to TRBJ2-1; perhaps D is TRBD1 or TRBD2 (5 bases each). Between the trimmed V and J ends, which lost 6 bases and 8 bases, there was a span of 14 bases. This CDR3 spans 13 amino acids. The CDR3 DNA reads as TGTGCCAGCAGACTGAGGGGTCCCGATGAGCAGTTCTTC. It yields the protein CASRLRGPDEQFF.

This sequence joins TRBV28 and TRBJ2-7; D unresolved. V lost 3 bases and J lost 4, with 7 bases in between. This CDR3 has 12 residues. Germline V gives CDR1 MDHEN, CDR2 SYDVKM. The CDR3 bases are TGTGCCAGCAGTTTTAATCTTTACGAGCAGTACTTC. It codes for CASSFNLYEQYF.

This clonotype appeared many times. The chain carries TRBV30 and TRBJ1-1, with 7 bases that match TRBD1. Germline CDR1 is GTSNPN and CDR2 is SVGIG (reference sequence). This CDR3 has 13 amino acids. Trimming removed 3 bases from V and 6 bases from J; junction bases left unmatched: 7. The chain's CDR3 is CAWSSDRAAEAFF. CDR3 DNA sequence: TGTGCCTGGAGCTCAGACAGGGCGGCTGAAGCTTTCTTT.